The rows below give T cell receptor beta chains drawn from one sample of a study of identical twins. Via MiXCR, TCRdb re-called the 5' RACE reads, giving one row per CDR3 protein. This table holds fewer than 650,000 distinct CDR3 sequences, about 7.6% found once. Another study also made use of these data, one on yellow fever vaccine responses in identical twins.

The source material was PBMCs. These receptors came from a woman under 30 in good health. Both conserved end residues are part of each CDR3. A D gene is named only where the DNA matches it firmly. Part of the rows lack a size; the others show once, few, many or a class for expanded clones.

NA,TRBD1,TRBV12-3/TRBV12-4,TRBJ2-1,TGTGCCAGCAGTTTTTGGCAGGGGGCGAATGAGCAGTTCTTC,CASSFWQGANEQFF
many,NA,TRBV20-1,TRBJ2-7,TGCAGTGCTGAGATGGTTAGTGGCGAGCAGTACTTC,CSAEMVSGEQYF
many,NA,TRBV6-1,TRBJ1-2,TGTGCCAGCAGTCAAACAGGCGTCGGGTATGGCTACACCTTC,CASSQTGVGYGYTF
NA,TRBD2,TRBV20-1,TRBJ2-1,TGCAGTGCCACCCCGATGCTAGCGGGAGCCGCAAATGAGCAGTTCTTC,CSATPMLAGAANEQFF
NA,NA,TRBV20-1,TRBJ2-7,TGCAGTGCTATAAGATGGGGCTACGAGCAGTACTTC,CSAIRWGYEQYF
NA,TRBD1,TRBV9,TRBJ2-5,TGTGCCAGCAGCGTAGCGGGGACAGTCCGAGAGACCCAGTACTTC,CASSVAGTVRETQYF
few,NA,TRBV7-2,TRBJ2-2,TGTGCCAGCAGCTTTCGTGGGGGGGCCCGGGTCACCGGGGAGCTGTTTTTT,CASSFRGGARVTGELFF
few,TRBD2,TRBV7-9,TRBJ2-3,TGTGCCAGCAGCTTTGGGACTAGCGGCCTCCCTGGTACGCAGTATTTT,CASSFGTSGLPGTQYF
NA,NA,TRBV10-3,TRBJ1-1,TGTGCCATCGGTGCAGGGGAAACTGAAGCTTTCTTT,CAIGAGETEAFF
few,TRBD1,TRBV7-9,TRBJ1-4,TGTGCCAGCAGCCGTACCGACAGGGTACGAGAAAAACTGTTTTTT,CASSRTDRVREKLFF
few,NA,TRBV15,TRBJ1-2,TGTGCCACCAGCAGAGATGGGGGTCTGGGTGGCTACACCTTC,CATSRDGGLGGYTF
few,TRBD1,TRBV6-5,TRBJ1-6,TGTGCCAGCAGTTCCCTAAAGTCCGGGACAGGGGTTGGTTCACCCCTCCACTTT,CASSSLKSGTGVGSPLHF
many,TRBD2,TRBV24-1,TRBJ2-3,TGTGCCACCAGTGATGGCGGGAGGGCCGAAGATACGCAGTATTTT,CATSDGGRAEDTQYF
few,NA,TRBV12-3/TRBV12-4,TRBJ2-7,TGTGCCAGCAGTTCCTCGACAGGTCCCTACGAGCAGTACTTC,CASSSSTGPYEQYF
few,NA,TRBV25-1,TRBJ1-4,TGTGCCAGCAGTGAATCGAAGGGTGCGGTAACTAATGAAAAACTGTTTTTT,CASSESKGAVTNEKLFF
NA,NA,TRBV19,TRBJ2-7,TGTGCCAGTAGTAGCAACCGTGGGACACTCCACGAGCAGTACTTC,CASSSNRGTLHEQYF
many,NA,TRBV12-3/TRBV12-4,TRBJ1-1,TGTGCCAGCAGTTTAGAAGGTATGAACACTGAAGCTTTCTTT,CASSLEGMNTEAFF
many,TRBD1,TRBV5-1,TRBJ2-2,TGCGCCAGCAGCTCCAGGGGGCTGTCGGCCGGGGAGCTGTTTTTT,CASSSRGLSAGELFF
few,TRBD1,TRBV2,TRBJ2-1,TGTGCCAGCAGGAGGGGGCAGGGGGCCGGATACAATGAGCAGTTCTTC,CASRRGQGAGYNEQFF
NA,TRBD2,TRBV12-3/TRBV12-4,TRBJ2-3,TGTGCCATCTGTTTTCCAATTGGTAGCGGGGGAGGTACAGATACGCAGTATTTT,CAICFPIGSGGGTDTQYF
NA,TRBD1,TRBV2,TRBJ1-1,TGTGCCAGCCACGGACAGGGGGCTGAAGCTTTCTTT,CASHGQGAEAFF
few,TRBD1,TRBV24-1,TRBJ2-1,TGTGCCACCCGCCGGACAGGGTCCAATGAGCAGTTCTTC,CATRRTGSNEQFF
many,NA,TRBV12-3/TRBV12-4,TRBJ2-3,TGTGCCAGCAGTTTAGGTAGTGCAGATACGCAGTATTTT,CASSLGSADTQYF
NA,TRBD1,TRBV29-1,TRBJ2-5,TGCAGCGTCCGCGGACAGGGGGCTTTGGAGACCCAGTACTTC,CSVRGQGALETQYF
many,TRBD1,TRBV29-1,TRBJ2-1,TGCAGCGTCAAGGGGGCTTCCTACAATGAGCAGTTCTTC,CSVKGASYNEQFF
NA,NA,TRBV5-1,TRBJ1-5,TGCGCCAGCAGCCACGGGGGGGGCGGCAATCAGCCCCAGCATTTT,CASSHGGGGNQPQHF
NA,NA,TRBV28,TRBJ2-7,TGTGCCAGCAGTTTGGTGGGGGCTGGGAACGAGCAGTACTTC,CASSLVGAGNEQYF
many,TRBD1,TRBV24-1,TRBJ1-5,TGTGCCACCAGTTCCCCCGGGACAGGGAATCAGCCCCAGCATTTT,CATSSPGTGNQPQHF
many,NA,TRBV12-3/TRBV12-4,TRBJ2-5,TGTGCCAGCGCCTTTGGGGGCAGCGAGACCCAGTACTTC,CASAFGGSETQYF
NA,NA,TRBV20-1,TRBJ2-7,TGCAGTGCTAGAGCGTACGGCCTTCCCCTGTACGAGCAGTACTTC,CSARAYGLPLYEQYF
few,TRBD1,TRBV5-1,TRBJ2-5,TGCGCCAGCTCCCGGGACAGCGAGTACTTC,CASSRDSEYF
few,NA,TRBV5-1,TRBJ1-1,TGCGCCAGCAGCACGCCACAGGGATCCAACACTGAAGCTTTCTTT,CASSTPQGSNTEAFF
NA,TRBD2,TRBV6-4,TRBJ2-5,TGTGCCAGCAGTGACTCGACCAGTGGTAGCGGGGAGACCCAGTACTTC,CASSDSTSGSGETQYF
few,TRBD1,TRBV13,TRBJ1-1,TGTGCCAGCAGCGCAAGACAGGGATACGCTGAAGCTTTCTTT,CASSARQGYAEAFF
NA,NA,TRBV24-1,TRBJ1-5,TGTGCCACCAGTGCTACAGGAGGAGGGTGGCAGCCCCAGCATTTT,CATSATGGGWQPQHF
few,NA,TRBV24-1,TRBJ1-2,TGTGCCACCAGTGATGGCAGGGGACGGTACTATGGCTACACCTTC,CATSDGRGRYYGYTF
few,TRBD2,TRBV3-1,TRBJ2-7,TGTGCCAGCACCCGGGGGGGGAAGGGACACGAGCAGTACTTC,CASTRGGKGHEQYF
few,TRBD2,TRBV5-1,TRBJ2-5,TGCGCCAGCAGCTGGCCTAGGGGACTAGCGGGAGTGGCGGAGACCCAGTACTTC,CASSWPRGLAGVAETQYF
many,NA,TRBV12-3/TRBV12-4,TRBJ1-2,TGTGCCAACTCAGACGGCAGGGGATATGGCTACACCTTC,CANSDGRGYGYTF
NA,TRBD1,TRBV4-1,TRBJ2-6,TGCGCCAGCAGCCAAGTTGACAGGGTACCTGGGGCCAACGTCCTGACTTTC,CASSQVDRVPGANVLTF
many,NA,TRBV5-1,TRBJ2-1,TGCGCCAGCAGCTTGGACGGAGACAATGAGCAGTTCTTC,CASSLDGDNEQFF
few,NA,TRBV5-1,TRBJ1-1,TGCGCCAGCAGCTTGCTATTTTCACCCATGAACACTGAAGCTTTCTTT,CASSLLFSPMNTEAFF
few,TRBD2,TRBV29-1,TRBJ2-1,TGCAGCGGGGGACTAGCGGGAGTAGGGAATGAGCAGTTCTTC,CSGGLAGVGNEQFF
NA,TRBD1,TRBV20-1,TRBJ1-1,TGCAGTGCTAGATCGGGACAGGGGCGCACTGAAGCTTTCTTT,CSARSGQGRTEAFF
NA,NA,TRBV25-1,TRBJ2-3,TGTGCCAGCAGTGAATATAATTCGGGGCAAGGCACAGATACGCAGTATTTT,CASSEYNSGQGTDTQYF
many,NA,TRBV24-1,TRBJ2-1,TGTGCCACCAGTGACCCGGAACACACCGGGCCCTACAATGAGCAGTTCTTC,CATSDPEHTGPYNEQFF
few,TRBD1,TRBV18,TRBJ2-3,TGTGCCAGCTCACCACCGACAGGGAAAACAGATACGCAGTATTTT,CASSPPTGKTDTQYF
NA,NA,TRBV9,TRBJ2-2,TGTGCCAGCAGCACCCCATGGCAGGGGTCCGGGGAGCTGTTTTTT,CASSTPWQGSGELFF
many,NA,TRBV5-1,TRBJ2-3,TGCGCCAGCAGCTTGGGCGGGAATTCGGGAGATACGCAGTATTTT,CASSLGGNSGDTQYF
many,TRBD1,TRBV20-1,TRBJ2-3,TGCAGTGCTAGGTCAGACAGGGTGGATACGCAGTATTTT,CSARSDRVDTQYF
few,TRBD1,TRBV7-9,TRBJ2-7,TGTGCCAGCAGCTTAAGTTCGACAGGGGGTGGAGACGAGCAGTACTTC,CASSLSSTGGGDEQYF